This T cell receptor beta chain was profiled in a study of cytomegalovirus exposure and HLA in healthy donors. Findings of the study overall: The presence/absence work took it that sequencing depth was about the same across donors. A later look showed TCR association rates differing by HLA locus, highest for DRB1 and lowest for HLA-C.

Both 60 Vbeta primers and 13 Jbeta primers went into the PCR. The method was immunoSEQ multiplex PCR; TCRdb's version includes in-frame clones alone and lacks a portion of them. The data show 57,000 or so clones, approximately 70% seen once. These donors, healthy bone marrow donors, were studied. Details on this clone: What it binds is unknown.

The germline CDR1 and CDR2 sequences are MNHNS and SASEGT. The CDR3 has 15 residues. Unmatched junction bases numbered 8, after V lost 7 bases and J lost 0 bases. Sequencing was carried out using PBMCs. The V and J genes are TRBV6-1 and TRBJ2-7, with 8 bases aligning to TRBD1. This receptor was taken from a woman in her sixties in good health and CMV-seropositive. The CDR3 nucleotides read TGTGCCAGCACCCCACCGGACAGGGCCTCCTACGAGCAGTACTTC. This codes for CASTPPDRASYEQYF.